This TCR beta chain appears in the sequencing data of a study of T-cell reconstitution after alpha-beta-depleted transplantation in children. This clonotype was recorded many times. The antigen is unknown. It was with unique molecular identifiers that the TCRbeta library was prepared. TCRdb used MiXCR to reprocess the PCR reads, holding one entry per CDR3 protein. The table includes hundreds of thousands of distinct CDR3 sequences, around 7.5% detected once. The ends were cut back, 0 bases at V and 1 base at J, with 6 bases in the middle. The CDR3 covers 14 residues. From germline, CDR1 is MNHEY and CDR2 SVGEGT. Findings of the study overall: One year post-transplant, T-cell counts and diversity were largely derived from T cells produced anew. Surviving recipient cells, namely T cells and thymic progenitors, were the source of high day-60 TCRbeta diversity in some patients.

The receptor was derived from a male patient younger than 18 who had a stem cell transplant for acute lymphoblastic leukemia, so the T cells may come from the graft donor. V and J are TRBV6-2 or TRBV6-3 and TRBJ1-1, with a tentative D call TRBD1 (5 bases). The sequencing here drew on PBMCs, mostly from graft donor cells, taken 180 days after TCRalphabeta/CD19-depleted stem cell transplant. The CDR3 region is CASSYSGENTEAFF. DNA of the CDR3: TGTGCCAGCAGTTACTCGGGGGAGAACACTGAAGCTTTCTTT.